This TCR beta chain originates from a study of HIV-infected patients and healthy controls. Roughly three months, about 14 weeks, into antiretroviral therapy, follow-up blood was collected. No cell fractionation was done, so the repertoire covers all unsorted peripheral blood T cells. Study-level results: Healthy controls carried many MAIT alpha-chain CDR3s, while HIV+ repertoires had few.

This CDR3 contains 16 residues. Unmatched junction bases numbered 7, after V lost 1 base and J lost 3 bases. Germline values: CDR1 SGHRS, CDR2 YFSETQ. Comment on this clonotype: Antigen unknown.

Alpha and beta constant-region primers primed reverse transcription of 400 to 650 ng RNA. Using multiplexing indices, alpha and beta chain libraries were generated apart by chain-specific third strand synthesis. Each CDR3 protein gets one entry after TCRdb re-called the 5' RACE reads with MiXCR. This sample carries over 3,500 distinct CDR3 sequences, 25% to 35% of them seen once, and the ten largest clones take 20%. Sequences were derived from blood, sampled during antiretroviral therapy. The receptor was isolated from an adult with HIV infection. The rearrangement joins TRBV5-1 to TRBJ2-4; 7 bases agree with TRBD2. CDR3 protein: CASSLWSPSGKNIQYF. CDR3 coding DNA: TGCGCCAGCAGCTTGTGGTCGCCTAGCGGCAAAAACATTCAGTACTTC.